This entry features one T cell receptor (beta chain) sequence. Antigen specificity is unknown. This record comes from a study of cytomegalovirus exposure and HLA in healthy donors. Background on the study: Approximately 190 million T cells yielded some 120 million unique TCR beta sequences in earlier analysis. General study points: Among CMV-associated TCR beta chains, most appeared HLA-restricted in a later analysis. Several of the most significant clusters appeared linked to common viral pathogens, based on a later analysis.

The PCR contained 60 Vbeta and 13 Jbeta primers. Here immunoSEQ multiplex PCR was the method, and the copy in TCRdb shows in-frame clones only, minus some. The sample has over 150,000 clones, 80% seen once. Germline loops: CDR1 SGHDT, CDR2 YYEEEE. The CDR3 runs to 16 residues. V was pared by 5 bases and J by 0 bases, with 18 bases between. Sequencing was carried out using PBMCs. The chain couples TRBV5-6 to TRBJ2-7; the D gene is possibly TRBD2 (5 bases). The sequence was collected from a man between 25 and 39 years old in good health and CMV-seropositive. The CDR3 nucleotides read TGTGCCAGCAGGGAAGGAACTAGTATTTTCTCCTACGAGCAGTACTTC. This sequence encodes CASREGTSIFSYEQYF. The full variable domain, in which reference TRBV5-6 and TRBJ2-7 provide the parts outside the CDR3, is DAGVTQSPTHLIKTRGQQVTLRCSPKSGHDTVSWYQQALGQGPQFIFQYYEEEERQRGNFPDRFSGHQFPNYSSELNVNALLLGDSALYLCASREGTSIFSYEQYFGPGTRLTVT.